The 22 T cell receptor beta chains listed next were all sequenced from one sample in a study of cytomegalovirus exposure and HLA in healthy donors. Use of 60 Vbeta and 13 Jbeta primers characterized the PCR. The assay was immunoSEQ multiplex PCR, and TCRdb's table has in-frame clones only and misses some. This repertoire shows roughly 140,000 clones, 73% found once; its top ten account for around an eighth. Sequenced input: PBMCs. All receptors derive from a human donor in good health.

This clone has a handful of counts. This sequence joins TRBV28 and TRBJ2-3; tentative D call: TRBD2 (5 bases). The V end lost 2 bases, the J end lost 0 bases, and 9 bases lay between the germline ends. The germline CDR1 and CDR2 sequences are MDHEN and SYDVKM. The CDR3 has 15 residues. This chain's CDR3 is CASSLASLSTDTQYF. CDR3 nucleotide sequence: TGTGCCAGCAGTTTAGCTAGCCTAAGCACAGATACGCAGTATTTT. Full variable domain (outside the CDR3, taken from reference TRBV28 and TRBJ2-3): DVKVTQSSRYLVKRTGEKVFLECVQDMDHENMFWYRQDPGLGLRLIYFSYDVKMKEKGDIPEGYSVSREKKERFSLILESASTNQTSMYLCASSLASLSTDTQYFGPGTRLTVL.

The DNA of the CDR3 is TGTGCCAGTAGCCCCCGGGACACCTCCATCTACGAGCAGTACTTC. Translation gives CASSPRDTSIYEQYF. The gene calls are TRBV19 and TRBJ2-7; D possibly corresponds to TRBD1 (6 bases). Germline loops: CDR1 LNHDA, CDR2 SQIVND (reference sequence). This CDR3 is built from 15 residues. Trimming stripped 6 bases from V and 3 bases from J, with 18 bases between.

The chain recombines TRBV14 with TRBJ2-2; 7 positions match TRBD2. V gave up 4 bases and J gave up 6 bases; unmatched junction bases: 2. From germline, CDR1 is SGHDN and CDR2 FVKESK. This CDR3 contains 13 residues. DNA of the CDR3: TGTGCCAGCAGCCCTGGGGGGGCCGGGGAGCTGTTTTTT. Its protein product is CASSPGGAGELFF.

The rearrangement uses TRBV7-6 and TRBJ2-3; 14 positions agree with TRBD2. Germline V gene sequence: CDR1 SGHVS, CDR2 FNYEAQ. Germline trimming cut 5 bases from V and 3 bases from J; bases unmatched to any gene: 1. The CDR3 runs 15 residues. The DNA of the CDR3 is TGTGCCAGCAGCCGGACTAGCGGGAGGACAGATACGCAGTATTTT. Protein: CASSRTSGRTDTQYF.

This clone showed up just once. This sequence joins TRBV7-3 and TRBJ2-1; 9 positions match TRBD2. The CDR3 sequence is 14 residues long. Germline CDR1 and CDR2: SGHTA and FQGTGA. Trimming removed 4 bases from V and 10 bases from J; junction bases left unmatched: 8. CDR3 in DNA: TGTGCCAGCAGCTCAGCTCTTAGCGGGGGCGAGCAGTTCTTC. Its protein product is CASSSALSGGEQFF.

Regarding this clone: The junction differs from germline at one of its ends, possibly a read error. The CDR3 reads CASSLANYEQYF. CDR3 nucleotides: TGTGCCAGCAGCTTGGCCAACTACGAGCAGTACTTC. This chain links TRBV5-3 with TRBJ2-7; no clear D gene. TRBV5-3 is flagged as an ORF with uncertain function. CDR3 length equals 12 residues.

This chain uses TRBV2 with TRBJ1-1; D call uncertain. The CDR3 contains 11 residues. Trimming stripped 4 bases from V and 8 bases from J, with 8 bases between. Germline-derived CDR1 and CDR2 are SNHLY and FYNNEI. CDR3 DNA sequence: TGTGCCAGCAGTGGTGCCAGGGAAGCTTTCTTT. Translation gives CASSGAREAFF.

This clone appeared once. V usage is TRBV11-3 and J usage is TRBJ2-3; unclear D gene. Germline CDR1 reads SGHNT; CDR2 reads YENEEA. The V end lost 4 bases, the J end lost 0 bases, and 5 bases lay between the germline ends. CDR3 size: 13 residues. CDR3: CASSSLSTDTQYF. Here the CDR3 DNA reads TGTGCCAGCAGCTCCCTGAGCACAGATACGCAGTATTTT.

This clone was detected a few times. The rearrangement uses TRBV19 and TRBJ2-7; 7 bases line up with TRBD2. Germline trimming cut 1 base from V and 1 base from J; bases unmatched to any gene: 1. CDR1 and CDR2 from the germline V gene are LNHDA and SQIVND (reference sequence). The length of the CDR3 is 14 residues. The CDR3 is CASSIASGSYEQYF. DNA for the CDR3: TGTGCCAGTAGTATAGCTAGCGGATCCTACGAGCAGTACTTC.

The CDR3 spells CASSQGQSAQPQHF. The CDR3 DNA reads as TGTGCCAGCTCTCAAGGACAGTCCGCTCAGCCCCAGCATTTT. This rearrangement joins TRBV18 to TRBJ1-5; D is possibly TRBD1 (6 bases). Trimming removed 6 bases from V and 6 bases from J, with 15 bases in between. Germline CDR1 KGHSH, CDR2 LQKENI. This CDR3 is built from 14 residues.

There are a few counts of this clone. A junction boundary mismatches the germline segment, possibly from a read error. V usage is TRBV7-9 and J usage is TRBJ2-7; TRBD2 is a possible D gene (6 bases). Per the germline V gene, CDR1 is SEHNR and CDR2 is FQNEAQ (reference sequence). The CDR3 sequence is 13 residues long. CDR3 in amino acids: CSSKIIGGDEQYF. CDR3 in DNA: TGTTCCAGCAAGATAATCGGGGGTGACGAGCAGTACTTC.

This chain uses TRBV30 with TRBJ2-5, with 8 nucleotides matching TRBD2. CDR3 length equals 13 residues. J gave up 5 bases and V 0 bases, and 2 bases lay outside the gene matches. Germline V lookup: CDR1 GTSNPN, CDR2 SVGIG (reference sequence). This chain's CDR3 is CAWSVAGAETQYF. The CDR3 DNA reads as TGTGCCTGGAGTGTAGCGGGAGCTGAGACCCAGTACTTC.

The gene calls are TRBV7-9 and TRBJ2-7, with 7 bases aligning to TRBD1. After removal of 8 bases from V and 3 bases from J, the junction contained 10 bases not matched to a gene. This CDR3 has 14 residues. From germline, CDR1 is SEHNR and CDR2 FQNEAQ (reference sequence). CDR3 loop: CASASWDRHYEQYF. The CDR3 region has the DNA TGTGCCAGCGCAAGCTGGGACAGACACTACGAGCAGTACTTC.

There are a few counts of this clone. The V and J genes are TRBV5-4 and TRBJ2-1, with 7 bases fitting TRBD1. Per the germline V gene, CDR1 is SGHNT and CDR2 is YYREEE (reference sequence). V gave up 4 bases and J gave up 6 bases; unmatched junction bases: 4. The CDR3 consists of 13 residues. CDR3 sequence: CASSAEGANEQFF. CDR3 sequence (DNA): TGTGCCAGCAGCGCTGAGGGGGCCAATGAGCAGTTCTTC.

The chain combines TRBV18 with TRBJ1-2, with 8 bases that match TRBD1. V lost 4 bases and J lost 7; bases outside the gene matches: 14. The CDR3 contains 16 residues. CDR1 is KGHSH and CDR2 is LQKENI in the germline V gene. Here the CDR3 DNA reads TGTGCCAGCTCACTCCGTCAGGGGGCGGCCGAGGTTGGCTACACCTTC. Protein sequence: CASSLRQGAAEVGYTF.

The chain recombines TRBV10-3 with TRBJ1-2; 7 nucleotides match TRBD1. This CDR3 is built from 14 residues. After removal of 6 bases from V and 2 bases from J, the junction contained 6 bases not matched to a gene. Germline V gene data show CDR1 as ENHRY and CDR2 as SYGVKD. The CDR3 loop is CAIRSDRENYGYTF. The CDR3 coding sequence is TGTGCCATCAGATCAGACAGGGAGAACTATGGCTACACCTTC.

The count of this clone is one. The V and J genes are TRBV4-1 and TRBJ2-7; D is undetermined. The V gene lost 4 bases and the J gene lost 7 bases, with 14 bases spanning the gap. There are 13 residues in the CDR3. Germline V lookup: CDR1 MGHRA, CDR2 YSYEKL. The CDR3 DNA follows: TGCGCCAGCAGCCCCGCATCCTCGAGGGAGCAGTACTTC. Translated, it gives CASSPASSREQYF.

The chain recombines TRBV9 with TRBJ2-7; tentatively, D is TRBD2 (6 bases). V was trimmed by 2 bases and J by 5 bases, leaving 11 bases between them. The germline V gene encodes CDR1 SGDLS and CDR2 YYNGEE. This CDR3 spans 13 amino acids. The CDR3 loop reads CASSVVGGDEQYF. CDR3 coding DNA: TGTGCCAGCAGCGTCGTCGGAGGGGACGAGCAGTACTTC.

The chain recombines TRBV7-9 with TRBJ2-5; the D gene is possibly TRBD1 (5 bases). V lost 3 bases and J lost 5, with 13 bases in between. In germline, CDR1 is SEHNR, CDR2 FQNEAQ (reference sequence). CDR3 length: 14 amino acids. For the CDR3, the DNA is TGTGCCAGCAGCTTCGGCAGGGTGATGGAGACCCAGTACTTC. Encoded protein: CASSFGRVMETQYF.

V is TRBV2 and J is TRBJ2-1, with a possible D match to TRBD2 (5 bases). The germline V gene has CDR1 SNHLY and CDR2 FYNNEI. The CDR3 is 12 residues long. Trimming took off 7 bases at V and 6 bases at J, with 10 bases between the two ends. CDR3 bases: TGTGCCAGCAAACTCGGGGTCAATGAGCAGTTCTTC. Residues: CASKLGVNEQFF.

The gene calls are TRBV11-1 and TRBJ2-1; D unclear. Trimming removed 2 bases at V and 0 bases at J, with 8 bases between. The CDR3 is 15 amino acids. Germline V lookup: CDR1 SGHAT, CDR2 FQDESV (reference sequence). The CDR3: CASSLSASSYNEQFF. In DNA, the CDR3 is TGTGCCAGCAGCTTATCTGCGAGCTCCTACAATGAGCAGTTCTTC.

The gene calls are TRBV6-6 and TRBJ2-3; D is uncertain. V gave up 3 bases and J gave up 6 bases, with 4 bases separating them. The germline gives CDR1 MNHNY, CDR2 SVGAGI (reference sequence). CDR3 length: 11 amino acids. The CDR3, as DNA: TGTGCCAGCAGTTATAGTGATACGCAGTATTTT. Amino acids: CASSYSDTQYF.